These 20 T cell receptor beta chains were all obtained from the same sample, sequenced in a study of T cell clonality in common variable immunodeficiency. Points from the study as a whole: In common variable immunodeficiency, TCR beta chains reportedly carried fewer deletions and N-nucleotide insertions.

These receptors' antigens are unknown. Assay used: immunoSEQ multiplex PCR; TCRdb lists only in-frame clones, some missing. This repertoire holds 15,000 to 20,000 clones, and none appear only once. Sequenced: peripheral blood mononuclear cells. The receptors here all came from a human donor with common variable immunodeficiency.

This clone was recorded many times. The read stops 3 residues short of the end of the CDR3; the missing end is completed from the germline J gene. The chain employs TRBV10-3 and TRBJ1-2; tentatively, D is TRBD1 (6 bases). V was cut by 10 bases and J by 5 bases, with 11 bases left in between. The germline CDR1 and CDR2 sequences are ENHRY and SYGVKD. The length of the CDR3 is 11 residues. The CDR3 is CASGQTYGYTF. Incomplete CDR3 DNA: TGTGCCAGCGGACAGACTTATGGC.

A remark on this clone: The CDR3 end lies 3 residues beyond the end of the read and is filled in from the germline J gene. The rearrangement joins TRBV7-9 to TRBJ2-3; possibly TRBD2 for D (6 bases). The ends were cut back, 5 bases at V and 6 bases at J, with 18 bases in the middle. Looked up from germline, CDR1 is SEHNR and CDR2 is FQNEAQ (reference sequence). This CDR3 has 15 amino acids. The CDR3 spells CASSPRVGGTDTQYF. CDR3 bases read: TGTGCCAGCAGCCCCCGAGTTGGGGGGACCGATACG.

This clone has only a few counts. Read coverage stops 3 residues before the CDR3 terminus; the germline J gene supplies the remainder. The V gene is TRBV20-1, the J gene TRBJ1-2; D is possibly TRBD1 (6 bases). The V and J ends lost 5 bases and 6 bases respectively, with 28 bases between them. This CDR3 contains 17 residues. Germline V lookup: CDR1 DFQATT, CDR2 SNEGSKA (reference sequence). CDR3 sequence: CSARQPTMDRFYDGYTF. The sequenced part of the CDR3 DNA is TGCAGTGCTCGACAACCAACCATGGACAGATTTTACGATGGC.

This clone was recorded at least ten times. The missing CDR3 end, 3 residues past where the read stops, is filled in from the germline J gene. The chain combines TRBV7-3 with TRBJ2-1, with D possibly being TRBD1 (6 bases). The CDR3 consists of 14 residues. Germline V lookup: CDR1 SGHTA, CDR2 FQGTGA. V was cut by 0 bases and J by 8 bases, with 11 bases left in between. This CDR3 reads CASSLTDSFDEQFF. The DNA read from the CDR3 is TGTGCCAGCAGCTTAACGGACAGTTTCGATGAG. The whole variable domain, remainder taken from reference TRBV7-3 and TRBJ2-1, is GAGVSQTPSNKVTEKGKYVELRCDPISGHTALYWYRQSLGQGPEFLIYFQGTGAADDSGLPNDRFFAVRPEGSVSTLKIQRTERGDSAVYLCASSLTDSFDEQFFGPGTRLTVL.

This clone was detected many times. The CDR3 protein is CASTPPGGTEAFF. The DNA read from the CDR3 is TGTGCCAGCACTCCTCCAGGGGGGACTGAA. This chain links TRBV18 with TRBJ1-1; 7 nucleotides match TRBD1. The read gets to within 3 residues of the CDR3 end, and the germline J gene fills in the rest. J was trimmed by 5 bases and V by 8 bases; bases with no gene match: 8. This CDR3 contains 13 residues. CDR1 KGHSH and CDR2 LQKENI come from the germline V gene.

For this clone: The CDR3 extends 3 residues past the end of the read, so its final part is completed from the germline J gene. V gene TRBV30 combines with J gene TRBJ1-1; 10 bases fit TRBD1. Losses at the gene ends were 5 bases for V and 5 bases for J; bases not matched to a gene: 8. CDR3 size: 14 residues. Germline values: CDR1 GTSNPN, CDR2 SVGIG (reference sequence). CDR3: CAWGRDRGGTEAFF. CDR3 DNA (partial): TGTGCCTGGGGAAGGGACAGGGGTGGAACTGAA. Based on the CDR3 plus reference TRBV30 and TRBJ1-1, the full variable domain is SQTIHQWPATLVQPVGSPLSLECTVEGTSNPNLYWYRQAAGRGLQLLFYSVGIGQISSEVPQNLSASRPQDRQFILSSKKLLLSDSGFYLCAWGRDRGGTEAFFGQGTRLTVV.

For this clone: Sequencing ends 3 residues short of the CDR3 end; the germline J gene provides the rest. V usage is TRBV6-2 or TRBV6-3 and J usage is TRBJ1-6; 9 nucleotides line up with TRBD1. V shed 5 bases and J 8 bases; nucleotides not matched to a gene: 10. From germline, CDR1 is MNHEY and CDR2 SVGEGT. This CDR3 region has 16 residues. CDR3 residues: CASSPGQGSWDSPLHF. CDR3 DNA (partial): TGTGCCAGCAGTCCTGGACAGGGGAGTTGGGATTCACCC.

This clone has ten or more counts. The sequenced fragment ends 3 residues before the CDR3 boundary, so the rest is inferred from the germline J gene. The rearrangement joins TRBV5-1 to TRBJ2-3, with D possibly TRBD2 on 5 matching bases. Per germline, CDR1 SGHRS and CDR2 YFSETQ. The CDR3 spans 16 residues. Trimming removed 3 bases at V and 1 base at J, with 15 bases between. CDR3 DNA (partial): TGCGCCAGCAGCTACATCCCTGAGGGTGGCACAGATACG. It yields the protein CASSYIPEGGTDT. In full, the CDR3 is CASSYIPEGGTDTQYF.

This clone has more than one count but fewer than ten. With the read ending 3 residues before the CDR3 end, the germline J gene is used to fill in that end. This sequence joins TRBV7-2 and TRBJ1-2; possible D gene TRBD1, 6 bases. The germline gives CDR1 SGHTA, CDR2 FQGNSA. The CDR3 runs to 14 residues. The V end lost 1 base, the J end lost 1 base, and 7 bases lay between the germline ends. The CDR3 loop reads CASSLGQVNYGYTF. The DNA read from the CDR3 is TGTGCCAGCAGCTTAGGACAGGTTAACTATGGC.

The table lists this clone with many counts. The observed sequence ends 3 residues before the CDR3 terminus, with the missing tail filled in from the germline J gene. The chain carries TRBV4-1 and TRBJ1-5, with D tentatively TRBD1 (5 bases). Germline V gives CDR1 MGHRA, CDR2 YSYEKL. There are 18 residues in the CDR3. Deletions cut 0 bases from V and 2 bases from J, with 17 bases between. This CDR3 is CASSQEFMGVGGNQPQHF. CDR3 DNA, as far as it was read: TGCGCCAGCAGCCAAGAGTTCATGGGTGTAGGGGGCAATCAGCCC.

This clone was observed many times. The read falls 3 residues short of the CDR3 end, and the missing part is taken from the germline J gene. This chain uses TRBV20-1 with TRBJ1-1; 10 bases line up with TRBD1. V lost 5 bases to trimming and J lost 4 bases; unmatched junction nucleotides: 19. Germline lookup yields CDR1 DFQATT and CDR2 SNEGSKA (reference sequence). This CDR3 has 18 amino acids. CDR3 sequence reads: CSAGRTGTGAGSSTEAFF. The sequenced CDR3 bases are TGCAGTGCTGGCCGAACCGGGACAGGGGCGGGTAGTAGCACTGAA.

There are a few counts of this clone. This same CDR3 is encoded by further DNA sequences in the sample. The CDR3 DNA, read in part, is TGTGCCAGCAGTTCCGAAGAGACC. It specifies CASSSEET. The entire CDR3 reads CASSSEETQYF. This chain links TRBV7-2 with TRBJ2-5; no firm D call. Coverage ceases 3 residues before the CDR3 finishes, and the germline J gene fills in the end. Germline V gives CDR1 SGHTA, CDR2 FQGNSA. Trimming left V 6 bases short and J 3 bases short, with 5 bases between. This CDR3 comprises 11 residues.

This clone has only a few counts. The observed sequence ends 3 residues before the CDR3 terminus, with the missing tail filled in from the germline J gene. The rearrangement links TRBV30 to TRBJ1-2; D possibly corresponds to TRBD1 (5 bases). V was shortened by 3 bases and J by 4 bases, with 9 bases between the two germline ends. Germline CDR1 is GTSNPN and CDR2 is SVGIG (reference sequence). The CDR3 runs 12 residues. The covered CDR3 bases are TGTGCCTGGAGCAACAGGATCTATGGC. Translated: CAWSNRIYG. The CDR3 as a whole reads CAWSNRIYGYTF.

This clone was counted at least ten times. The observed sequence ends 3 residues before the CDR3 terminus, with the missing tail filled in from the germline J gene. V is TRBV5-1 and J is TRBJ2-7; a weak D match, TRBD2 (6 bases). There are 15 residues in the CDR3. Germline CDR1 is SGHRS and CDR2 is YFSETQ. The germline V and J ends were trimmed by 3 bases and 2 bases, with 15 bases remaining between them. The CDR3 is CASSWSLGGTYEQYF. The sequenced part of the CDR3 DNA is TGCGCCAGCAGCTGGAGTTTGGGGGGAACCTACGAG. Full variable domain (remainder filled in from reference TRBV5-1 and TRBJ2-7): KAGVTQTPRYLIKTRGQQVTLSCSPISGHRSVSWYQQTPGQGLQFLFEYFSETQRNKGNFPGRFSGRQFSNSRSEMNVSTLELGDSALYLCASSWSLGGTYEQYFGPGTRLTVT.

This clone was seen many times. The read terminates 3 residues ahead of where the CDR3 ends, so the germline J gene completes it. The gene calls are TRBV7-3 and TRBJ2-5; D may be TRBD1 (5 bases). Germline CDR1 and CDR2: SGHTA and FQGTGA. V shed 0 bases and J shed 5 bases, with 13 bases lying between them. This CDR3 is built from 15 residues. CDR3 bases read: TGTGCCAGCAGCTTAACAGGGGATTACGGGGAGACC. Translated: CASSLTGDYGET. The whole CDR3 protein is CASSLTGDYGETQYF. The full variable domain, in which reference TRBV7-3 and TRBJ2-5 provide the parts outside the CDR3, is GAGVSQTPSNKVTEKGKYVELRCDPISGHTALYWYRQSLGQGPEFLIYFQGTGAADDSGLPNDRFFAVRPEGSVSTLKIQRTERGDSAVYLCASSLTGDYGETQYFGPGTRLLVL.

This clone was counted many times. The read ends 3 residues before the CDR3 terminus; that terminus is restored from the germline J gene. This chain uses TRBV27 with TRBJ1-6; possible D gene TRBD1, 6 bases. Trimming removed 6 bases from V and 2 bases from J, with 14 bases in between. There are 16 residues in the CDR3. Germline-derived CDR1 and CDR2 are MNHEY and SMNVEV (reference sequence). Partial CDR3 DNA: TGTGCCAGCAGGTGGACAGTTTCCCCCTATAATTCACCC. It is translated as CASRWTVSPYNSP. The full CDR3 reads CASRWTVSPYNSPLHF.

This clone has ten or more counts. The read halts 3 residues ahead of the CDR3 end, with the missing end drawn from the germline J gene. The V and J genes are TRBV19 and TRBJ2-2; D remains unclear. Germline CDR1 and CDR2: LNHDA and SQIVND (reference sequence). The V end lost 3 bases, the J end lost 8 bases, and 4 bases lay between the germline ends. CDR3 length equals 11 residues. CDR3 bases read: TGTGCCAGTAGTATCTCGGGGGAG. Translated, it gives CASSISGE. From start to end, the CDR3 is CASSISGELFF.

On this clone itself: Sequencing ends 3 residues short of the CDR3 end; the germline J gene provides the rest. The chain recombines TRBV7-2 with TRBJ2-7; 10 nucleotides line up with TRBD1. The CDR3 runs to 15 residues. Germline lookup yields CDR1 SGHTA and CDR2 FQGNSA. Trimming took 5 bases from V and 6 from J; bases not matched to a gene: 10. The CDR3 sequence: CASSLRDRGEGEQYF. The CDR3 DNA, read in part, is TGTGCCAGCAGCCTCCGGGACAGGGGTGAGGGCGAG.

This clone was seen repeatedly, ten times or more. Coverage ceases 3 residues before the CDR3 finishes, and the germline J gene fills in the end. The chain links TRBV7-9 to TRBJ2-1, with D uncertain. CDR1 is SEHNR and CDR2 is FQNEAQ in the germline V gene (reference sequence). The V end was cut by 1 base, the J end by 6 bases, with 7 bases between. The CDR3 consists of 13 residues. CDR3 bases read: TGTGCCAGCAGCTTAGGACTCACCAATGAG. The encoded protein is CASSLGLTNE. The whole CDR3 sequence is CASSLGLTNEQFF. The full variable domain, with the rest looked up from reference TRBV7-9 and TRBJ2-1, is DTGVSQNPRHKITKRGQNVTFRCDPISEHNRLYWYRQTLGQGPEFLTYFQNEAQLEKSRLLSDRFSAERPKGSFSTLEIQRTEQGDSAMYLCASSLGLTNEQFFGPGTRLTVL.

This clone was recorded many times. The DNA read from the CDR3 is TGCAGTGCTTATCTACGAGCGGGAGCTTACAATGAG. It is translated as CSAYLRAGAYNE. The CDR3 reads in full as CSAYLRAGAYNEQFF. The V call is TRBV20-1, the J call TRBJ2-1; 8 bases agree with TRBD2. The CDR3 end lies 3 residues beyond the end of the read and is filled in from the germline J gene. Trimming took 5 bases from V and 4 from J; bases not matched to a gene: 10. This CDR3 is built from 15 residues. CDR1 and CDR2 from the germline V gene are DFQATT and SNEGSKA (reference sequence).